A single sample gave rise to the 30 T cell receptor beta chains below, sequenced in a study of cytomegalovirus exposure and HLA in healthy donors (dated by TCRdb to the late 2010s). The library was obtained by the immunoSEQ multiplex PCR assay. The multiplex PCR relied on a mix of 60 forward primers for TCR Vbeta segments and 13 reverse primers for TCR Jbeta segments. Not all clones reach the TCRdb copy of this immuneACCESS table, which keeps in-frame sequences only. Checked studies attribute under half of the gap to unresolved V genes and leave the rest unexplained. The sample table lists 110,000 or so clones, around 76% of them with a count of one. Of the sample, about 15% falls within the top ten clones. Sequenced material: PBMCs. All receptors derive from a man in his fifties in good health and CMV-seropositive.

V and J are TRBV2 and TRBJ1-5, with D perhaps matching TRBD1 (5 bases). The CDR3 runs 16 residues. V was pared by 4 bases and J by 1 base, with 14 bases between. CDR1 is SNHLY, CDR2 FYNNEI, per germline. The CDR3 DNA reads TGTGCCAGCAGTGTAAGGAGGGGAGGGAGCAATCAGCCCCAGCATTTT. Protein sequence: CASSVRRGGSNQPQHF. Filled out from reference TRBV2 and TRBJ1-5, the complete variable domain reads EPEVTQTPSHQVTQMGQEVILRCVPISNHLYFYWYRQILGQKVEFLVSFYNNEISEKSEIFDDQFSVERPDGSNFTLKIRSTKLEDSAMYFCASSVRRGGSNQPQHFGDGTRLSIL.

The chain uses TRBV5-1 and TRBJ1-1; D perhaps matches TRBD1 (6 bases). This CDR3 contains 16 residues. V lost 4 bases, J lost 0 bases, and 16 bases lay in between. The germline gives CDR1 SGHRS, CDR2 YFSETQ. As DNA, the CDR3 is TGCGCCAGCAGCCCATGGGCAGGGGCCATGAACACTGAAGCTTTCTTT. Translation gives CASSPWAGAMNTEAFF.

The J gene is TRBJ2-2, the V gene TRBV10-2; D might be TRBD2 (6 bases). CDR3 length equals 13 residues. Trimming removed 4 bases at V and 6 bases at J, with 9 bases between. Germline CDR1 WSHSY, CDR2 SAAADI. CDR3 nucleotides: TGCGCCAGCAGTGGAGCGGGCGCCGGGGAGCTGTTTTTT. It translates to CASSGAGAGELFF.

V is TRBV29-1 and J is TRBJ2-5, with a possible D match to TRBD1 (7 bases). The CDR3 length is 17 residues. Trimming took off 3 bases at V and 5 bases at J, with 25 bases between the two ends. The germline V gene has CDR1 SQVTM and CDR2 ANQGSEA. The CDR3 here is CSVDGSEAGGYTETQYF. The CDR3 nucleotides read TGCAGCGTTGACGGATCCGAGGCAGGGGGGTATACGGAGACCCAGTACTTC.

The CDR3 bases are TGTGCCAGCTCACCACTGGAGGGGAGCAATCAGCCCCAGCATTTT. This sequence encodes CASSPLEGSNQPQHF. This chain joins TRBV18 and TRBJ1-5; weak D call: TRBD1 (5 bases). V lost 1 base and J lost 1, with 8 bases in between. The CDR3 consists of 15 residues. CDR1 is KGHSH, CDR2 LQKENI, per germline. Based on the CDR3 plus reference TRBV18 and TRBJ1-5, the full variable domain is NAGVMQNPRHLVRRRGQEARLRCSPMKGHSHVYWYRQLPEEGLKFMVYLQKENIIDESGMPKERFSAEFPKEGPSILRIQQVVRGDSAAYFCASSPLEGSNQPQHFGDGTRLSIL.

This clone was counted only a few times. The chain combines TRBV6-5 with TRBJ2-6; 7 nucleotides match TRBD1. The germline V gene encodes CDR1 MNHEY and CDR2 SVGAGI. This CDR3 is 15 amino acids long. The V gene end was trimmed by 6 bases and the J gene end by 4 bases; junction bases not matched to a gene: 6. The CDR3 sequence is CASSPGGAGANVLTF. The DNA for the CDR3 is TGTGCCAGCAGCCCAGGGGGAGCAGGGGCCAACGTCCTGACTTTC.

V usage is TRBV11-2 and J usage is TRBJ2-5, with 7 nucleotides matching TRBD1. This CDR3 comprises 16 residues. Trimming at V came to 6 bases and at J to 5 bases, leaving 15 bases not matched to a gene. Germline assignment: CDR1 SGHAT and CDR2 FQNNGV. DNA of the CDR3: TGTGCCAGCAGTCTTAGGCTTAGGGGGCCGTCGGAGACCCAGTACTTC. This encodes CASSLRLRGPSETQYF.

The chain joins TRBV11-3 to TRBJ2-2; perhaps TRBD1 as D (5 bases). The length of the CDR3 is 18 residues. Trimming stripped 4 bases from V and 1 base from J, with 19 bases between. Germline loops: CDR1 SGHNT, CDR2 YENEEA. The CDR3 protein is CASSSVETEYKNTGELFF. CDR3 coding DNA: TGTGCCAGCAGCTCAGTGGAGACAGAGTATAAGAACACCGGGGAGCTGTTTTTT.

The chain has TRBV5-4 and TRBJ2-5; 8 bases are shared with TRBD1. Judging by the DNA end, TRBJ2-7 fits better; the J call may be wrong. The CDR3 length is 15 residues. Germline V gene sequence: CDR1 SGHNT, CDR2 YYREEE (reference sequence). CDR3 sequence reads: CASATRQGPQSEQYF. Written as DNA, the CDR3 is TGTGCCAGCGCGACCCGACAGGGGCCTCAGAGCGAGCAGTACTTC.

The CDR3 loop reads CASKTSNREETQYF. CDR3 in DNA: TGTGCCAGCAAGACTTCAAACAGGGAAGAGACCCAGTACTTC. The rearrangement uses TRBV5-4 and TRBJ2-5, with D maybe TRBD1 (6 bases). This CDR3 has 14 amino acids. V shed 6 bases and J shed 3 bases, with 15 bases lying between them. CDR1 SGHNT and CDR2 YYREEE come from the germline V gene (reference sequence).

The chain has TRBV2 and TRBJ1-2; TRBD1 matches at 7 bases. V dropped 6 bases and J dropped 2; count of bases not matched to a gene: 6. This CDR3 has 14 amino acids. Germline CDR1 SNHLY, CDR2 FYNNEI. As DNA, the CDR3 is TGTGCCAGCAGACGACAGGGCATAAACTATGGCTACACCTTC. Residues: CASRRQGINYGYTF.

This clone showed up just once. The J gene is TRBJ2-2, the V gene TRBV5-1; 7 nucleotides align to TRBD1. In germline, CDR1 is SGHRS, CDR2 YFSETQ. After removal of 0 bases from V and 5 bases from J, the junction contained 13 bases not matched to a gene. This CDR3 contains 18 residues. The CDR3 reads CASSLAAIGTERTGELFF. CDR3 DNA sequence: TGCGCCAGCAGCTTGGCCGCCATCGGGACAGAGAGGACCGGGGAGCTGTTTTTT.

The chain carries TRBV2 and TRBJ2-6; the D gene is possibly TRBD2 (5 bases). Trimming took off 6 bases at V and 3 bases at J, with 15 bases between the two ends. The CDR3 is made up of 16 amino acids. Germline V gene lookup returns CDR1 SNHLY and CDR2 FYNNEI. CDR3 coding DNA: TGTGCCAGCAGGCCCGGGGTAGGTGGTGGGGCCAACGTCCTGACTTTC. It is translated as CASRPGVGGGANVLTF. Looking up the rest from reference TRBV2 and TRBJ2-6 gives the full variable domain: EPEVTQTPSHQVTQMGQEVILRCVPISNHLYFYWYRQILGQKVEFLVSFYNNEISEKSEIFDDQFSVERPDGSNFTLKIRSTKLEDSAMYFCASRPGVGGGANVLTFGAGSRLTVL.

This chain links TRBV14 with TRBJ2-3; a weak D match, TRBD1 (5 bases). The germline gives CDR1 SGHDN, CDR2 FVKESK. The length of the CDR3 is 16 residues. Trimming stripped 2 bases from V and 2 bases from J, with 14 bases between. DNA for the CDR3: TGTGCCAGCAGCCAATCAGACAGTCTACACACAGATACGCAGTATTTT. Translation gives CASSQSDSLHTDTQYF.

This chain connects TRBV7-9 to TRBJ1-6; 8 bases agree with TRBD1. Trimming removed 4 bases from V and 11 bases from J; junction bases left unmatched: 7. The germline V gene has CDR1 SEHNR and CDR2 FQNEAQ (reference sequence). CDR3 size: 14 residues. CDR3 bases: TGTGCCAGCAGCTCGGACAGGGAGAAGCCACCCCTCCACTTT. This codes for CASSSDREKPPLHF.

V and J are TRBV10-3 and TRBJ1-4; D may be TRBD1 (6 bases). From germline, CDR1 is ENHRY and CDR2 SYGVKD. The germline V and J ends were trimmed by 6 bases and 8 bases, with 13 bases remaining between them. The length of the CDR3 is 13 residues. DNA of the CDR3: TGTGCCATCAGCACGGGGGGCGGAGAAAAACTGTTTTTT. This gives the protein CAISTGGGEKLFF.

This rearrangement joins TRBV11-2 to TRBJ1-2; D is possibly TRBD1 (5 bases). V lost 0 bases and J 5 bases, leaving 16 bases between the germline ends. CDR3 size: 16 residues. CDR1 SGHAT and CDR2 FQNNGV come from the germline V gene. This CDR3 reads CASSLDSPGLSYGYTF. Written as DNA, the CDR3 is TGTGCCAGCAGCTTAGATTCCCCAGGGTTGAGTTATGGCTACACCTTC.

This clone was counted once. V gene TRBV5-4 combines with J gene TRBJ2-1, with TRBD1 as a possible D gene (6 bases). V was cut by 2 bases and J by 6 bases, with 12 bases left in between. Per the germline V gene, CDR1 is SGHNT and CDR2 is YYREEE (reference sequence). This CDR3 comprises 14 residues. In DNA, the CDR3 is TGTGCCAGCAGCTTATGGGACAACCTCAATGAGCAGTTCTTC. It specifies CASSLWDNLNEQFF.

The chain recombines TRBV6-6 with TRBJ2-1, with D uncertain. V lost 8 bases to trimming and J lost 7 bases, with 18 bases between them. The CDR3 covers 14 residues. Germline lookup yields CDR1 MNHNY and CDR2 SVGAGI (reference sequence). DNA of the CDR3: TGTGCCAGCGCCGCGTTCTTGGGCCAGAATGAGCAGTTCTTC. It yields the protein CASAAFLGQNEQFF.

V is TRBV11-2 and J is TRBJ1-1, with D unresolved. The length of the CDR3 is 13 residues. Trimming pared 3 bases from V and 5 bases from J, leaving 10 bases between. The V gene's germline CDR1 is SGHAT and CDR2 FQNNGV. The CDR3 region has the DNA TGTGCCAGCAGCTTGGAGGCGCGAACTGAAGCTTTCTTT. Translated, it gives CASSLEARTEAFF.

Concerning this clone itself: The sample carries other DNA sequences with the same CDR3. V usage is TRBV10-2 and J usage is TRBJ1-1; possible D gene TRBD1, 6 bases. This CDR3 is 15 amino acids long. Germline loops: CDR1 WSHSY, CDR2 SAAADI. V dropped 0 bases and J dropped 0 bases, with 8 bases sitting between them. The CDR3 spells CASSESTGMNTEAFF. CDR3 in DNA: TGCGCCAGCAGTGAGTCGACAGGCATGAACACTGAAGCTTTCTTT.

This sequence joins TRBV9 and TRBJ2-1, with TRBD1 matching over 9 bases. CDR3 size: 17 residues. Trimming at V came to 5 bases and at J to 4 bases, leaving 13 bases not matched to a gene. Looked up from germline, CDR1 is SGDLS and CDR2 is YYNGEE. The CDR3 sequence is CASSKDRGSGLYNEQFF. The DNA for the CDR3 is TGTGCCAGCAGTAAGGACAGGGGAAGTGGGCTATACAATGAGCAGTTCTTC.

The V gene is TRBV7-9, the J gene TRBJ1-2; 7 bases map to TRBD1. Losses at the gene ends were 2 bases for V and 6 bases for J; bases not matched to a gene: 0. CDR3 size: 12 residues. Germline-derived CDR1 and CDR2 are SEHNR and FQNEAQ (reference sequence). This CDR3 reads CASSLTGDGYTF. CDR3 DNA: TGTGCCAGCAGCTTAACAGGGGATGGCTACACCTTC.

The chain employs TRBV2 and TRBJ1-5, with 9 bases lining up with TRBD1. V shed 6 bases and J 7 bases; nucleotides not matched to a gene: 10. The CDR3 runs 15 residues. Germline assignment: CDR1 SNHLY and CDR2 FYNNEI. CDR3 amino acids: CASRRRTGARQPQHF. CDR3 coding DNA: TGTGCCAGCAGGCGACGGACAGGGGCAAGGCAGCCCCAGCATTTT.

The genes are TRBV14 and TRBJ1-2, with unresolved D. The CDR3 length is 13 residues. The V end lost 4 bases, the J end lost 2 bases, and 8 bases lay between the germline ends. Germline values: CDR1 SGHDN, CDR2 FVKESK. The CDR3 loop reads CASSPQMNYGYTF. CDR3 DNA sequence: TGTGCCAGCAGCCCCCAGATGAACTATGGCTACACCTTC.

The CDR3: CASSYGAGAYEQYF. The CDR3 region has the DNA TGTGCCAGCAGTTACGGAGCGGGGGCCTACGAGCAGTACTTC. The gene calls are TRBV6-5 and TRBJ2-7; TRBD2 matches 8 bases. CDR3 length: 14 amino acids. Looked up from germline, CDR1 is MNHEY and CDR2 is SVGAGI. The trim removed 2 bases at V and 2 bases at J, leaving 2 bases unmatched.

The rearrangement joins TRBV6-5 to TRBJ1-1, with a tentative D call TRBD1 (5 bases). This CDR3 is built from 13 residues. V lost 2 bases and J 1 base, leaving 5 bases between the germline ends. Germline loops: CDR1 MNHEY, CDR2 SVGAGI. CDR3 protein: CASSYQGNTEAFF. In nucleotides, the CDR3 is TGTGCCAGCAGTTACCAGGGGAACACTGAAGCTTTCTTT.

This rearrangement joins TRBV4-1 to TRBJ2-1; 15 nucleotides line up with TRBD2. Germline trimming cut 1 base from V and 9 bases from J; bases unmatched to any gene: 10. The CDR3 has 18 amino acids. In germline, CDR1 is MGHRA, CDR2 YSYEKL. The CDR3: CASSQVDLGLAGGVEQFF. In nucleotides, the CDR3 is TGCGCCAGCAGCCAAGTGGATCTCGGACTAGCGGGGGGGGTTGAGCAGTTCTTC.

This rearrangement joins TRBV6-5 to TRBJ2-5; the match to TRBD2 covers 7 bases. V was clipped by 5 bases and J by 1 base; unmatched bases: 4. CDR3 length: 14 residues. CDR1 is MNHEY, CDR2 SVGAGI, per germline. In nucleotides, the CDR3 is TGTGCCAGCAGTAAACTAGCGACCCAAGAGACCCAGTACTTC. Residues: CASSKLATQETQYF.

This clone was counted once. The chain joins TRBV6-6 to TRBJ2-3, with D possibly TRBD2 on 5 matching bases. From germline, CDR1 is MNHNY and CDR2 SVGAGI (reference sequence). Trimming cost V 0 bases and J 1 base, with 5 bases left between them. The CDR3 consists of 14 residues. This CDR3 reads CASSYSRGTDTQYF. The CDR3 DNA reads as TGTGCCAGCAGTTACTCGAGGGGCACAGATACGCAGTATTTT.